The 29 T cell receptor beta chains presented below share a single source sample, sequenced in a study of siplizumab effects on memory and regulatory T cells. Profiled with immunoSEQ multiplex PCR; TCRdb holds only in-frame clones, not every one. The table has roughly 100,000 clones, approximately 96% seen once. The sequencing input was naive CD4+ T cells sorted from blood. The source is a human donor in good health.

This rearrangement joins TRBV29-1 to TRBJ1-2; the match to TRBD1 covers 7 bases. Germline V gene data show CDR1 as SQVTM and CDR2 as ANQGSEA. The CDR3 runs 12 residues. J gave up 4 bases and V 3 bases, and 2 bases lay outside the gene matches. This CDR3 reads CSVDRQGYGYTF. CDR3 in DNA: TGCAGCGTTGACCGACAGGGCTATGGCTACACCTTC. Together with reference TRBV29-1 and TRBJ1-2, the CDR3 gives the full variable domain: SAVISQKPSRDICQRGTSLTIQCQVDSQVTMMFWYRQQPGQSLTLIATANQGSEATYESGFVIDKFPISRPNLTFSTLTVSNMSPEDSSIYLCSVDRQGYGYTFGSGTRLTVV.

The chain couples TRBV28 to TRBJ2-1; 12 bases are a match to TRBD2. The junction had 8 bases not matched to a gene; V was cut back by 10 bases and J by 16 bases. There are 11 residues in the CDR3. Germline V lookup: CDR1 MDHEN, CDR2 SYDVKM. The CDR3 sequence: CATRASGGAFF. The CDR3 region has the DNA TGTGCCACCAGGGCTAGCGGGGGGGCTTTCTTC. Looking up the rest from reference TRBV28 and TRBJ2-1 gives the full variable domain: DVKVTQSSRYLVKRTGEKVFLECVQDMDHENMFWYRQDPGLGLRLIYFSYDVKMKEKGDIPEGYSVSREKKERFSLILESASTNQTSMYLCATRASGGAFFGPGTRLTVL.

CDR3 sequence (DNA): TGCGCCAGCAGCGGGACAGGGGTTTTTTACGAGCAGTACTTC. Translating gives CASSGTGVFYEQYF. The chain combines TRBV10-1 with TRBJ2-7; 10 bases line up with TRBD1. The length of the CDR3 is 14 residues. V was clipped by 6 bases and J by 4 bases; unmatched bases: 6. Per the germline V gene, CDR1 is WNHNN and CDR2 is SYGVQD (reference sequence).

The chain recombines TRBV5-4 with TRBJ2-7; 9 nucleotides line up with TRBD1. CDR1 and CDR2 from the germline V gene are SGHNT and YYREEE (reference sequence). The CDR3 has 15 amino acids. V lost 4 bases and J lost 5; bases outside the gene matches: 10. The CDR3 nucleotides read TGTGCCAGCAGCCCCCCAGGGACAGGGAATCACGAGCAGTACTTC. Its protein is CASSPPGTGNHEQYF.

This clone was observed once. The chain links TRBV7-9 to TRBJ1-2, with a possible D match to TRBD1 (5 bases). The CDR3 totals 15 residues. The germline CDR1 and CDR2 sequences are SEHNR and FQNEAQ (reference sequence). Trimming removed 4 bases at V and 7 bases at J, with 19 bases between. This chain's CDR3 is CASSSRDRGRTGYTF. The CDR3 bases are TGTGCCAGCAGCTCCCGGGACCGAGGGAGAACTGGCTACACCTTC. Combining the CDR3 with reference TRBV7-9 and TRBJ1-2 gives the whole variable domain DTGVSQNPRHKITKRGQNVTFRCDPISEHNRLYWYRQTLGQGPEFLTYFQNEAQLEKSRLLSDRFSAERPKGSFSTLEIQRTEQGDSAMYLCASSSRDRGRTGYTFGSGTRLTVV.

The chain has TRBV7-9 and TRBJ1-4; no firm D call. V was shortened by 4 bases and J by 7 bases, with 4 bases between the two germline ends. This CDR3 contains 11 residues. Germline CDR1 is SEHNR and CDR2 is FQNEAQ (reference sequence). CDR3 sequence reads: CASSSGEKLFF. The CDR3 nucleotides are TGTGCCAGCAGCTCAGGTGAAAAACTGTTTTTT. The variable domain in full, with the rest retrieved from reference TRBV7-9 and TRBJ1-4, is DTGVSQNPRHKITKRGQNVTFRCDPISEHNRLYWYRQTLGQGPEFLTYFQNEAQLEKSRLLSDRFSAERPKGSFSTLEIQRTEQGDSAMYLCASSSGEKLFFGSGTQLSVL.

This chain connects TRBV6-5 to TRBJ2-2; no firm D call. The CDR3 extends over 12 amino acids. The V end lost 6 bases, the J end lost 7 bases, and 9 bases lay between the germline ends. Germline V gene lookup returns CDR1 MNHEY and CDR2 SVGAGI. CDR3 residues: CASSNPGGELFF. The CDR3 DNA is TGTGCCAGCAGCAACCCAGGCGGGGAGCTGTTTTTT.

This chain connects TRBV2 to TRBJ2-7, with unresolved D. Germline V CDR1 and CDR2: SNHLY, FYNNEI. Trimming stripped 6 bases from V and 5 bases from J, with 14 bases between. The CDR3 runs to 13 residues. The CDR3 DNA reads TGTGCCAGCAGAGCCACCCCCGGCGACGAGCAGTACTTC. Amino acids: CASRATPGDEQYF.

This rearrangement joins TRBV9 to TRBJ2-1; maybe TRBD2 (6 bases). Germline CDR1 reads SGDLS; CDR2 reads YYNGEE. CDR3 size: 11 residues. V lost 3 bases to trimming and J lost 9 bases, with 7 bases between them. The CDR3 protein is CASSGGVEQFF. The CDR3 DNA sequence: TGTGCCAGCAGCGGGGGGGTTGAGCAGTTCTTC.

The CDR3 spells CASSPETHTEAFF. The CDR3 nucleotides read TGTGCCAGTAGTCCCGAGACCCACACTGAAGCTTTCTTT. The genes are TRBV19 and TRBJ1-1; D unresolved. Per germline, CDR1 LNHDA and CDR2 SQIVND (reference sequence). The CDR3 sequence is 13 residues long. The germline V and J ends were trimmed by 5 bases and 3 bases, with 10 bases remaining between them.

This rearrangement joins TRBV15 to TRBJ2-7; 13 nucleotides agree with TRBD2. This CDR3 has 16 residues. CDR1 LNHNV and CDR2 YYDKDF come from the germline V gene (reference sequence). With V trimmed by 3 bases and J by 3 bases, 5 bases remained unmatched. This CDR3 reads CATSSQLAGGSYEQYF. For the CDR3, the DNA is TGTGCCACCAGCAGTCAACTAGCGGGGGGGAGCTACGAGCAGTACTTC.

The genes are TRBV7-2 and TRBJ1-5, with D perhaps matching TRBD1 (5 bases). Germline assignment: CDR1 SGHTA and CDR2 FQGNSA. The CDR3 length is 15 residues. V lost 4 bases and J 5 bases, leaving 15 bases between the germline ends. CDR3 sequence reads: CASSSARGDYQPQHF. CDR3 nucleotides: TGTGCCAGCAGCTCAGCCCGGGGCGATTATCAGCCCCAGCATTTT.

The rearrangement uses TRBV10-3 and TRBJ1-1; possible D gene TRBD1, 5 bases. This CDR3 has 15 amino acids. CDR1 ENHRY and CDR2 SYGVKD come from the germline V gene. With 4 bases removed from V and 4 bases from J, the gap between germline ends came to 16 bases. This CDR3 is CAISGTKGPSTEAFF. The CDR3 DNA follows: TGTGCCATCAGTGGGACGAAGGGGCCCTCCACTGAAGCTTTCTTT.

This sequence joins TRBV23-1 and TRBJ2-1; possibly TRBD1 or TRBD2 for D (6 bases each). TRBV23-1 is an ORF, and what it does is uncertain. This CDR3 comprises 17 residues. V lost 4 bases and J lost 2, with 18 bases in between. CDR3 loop: CASSLVRWGAPYNEQFF. The CDR3 nucleotides read TGCGCCAGCAGTCTGGTCCGCTGGGGGGCTCCCTACAATGAGCAGTTCTTC.

V gene TRBV10-3 combines with J gene TRBJ2-2; 10 bases are a match to TRBD1. V was pared by 5 bases and J by 2 bases, with 5 bases of the junction left unmatched. The V gene's germline CDR1 is ENHRY and CDR2 SYGVKD. The CDR3 contains 16 residues. Here the CDR3 reads CAISPRTGGNTGELFF. The CDR3 DNA follows: TGTGCCATCAGTCCCAGGACAGGGGGAAACACCGGGGAGCTGTTTTTT.

The J gene is TRBJ2-7, the V gene TRBV9; D call uncertain. V lost 0 bases and J 2 bases, leaving 9 bases between the germline ends. This CDR3 spans 14 amino acids. The germline V gene encodes CDR1 SGDLS and CDR2 YYNGEE. CDR3 loop: CASSVDPLPYEQYF. The CDR3 nucleotides read TGTGCCAGCAGCGTAGATCCCCTACCCTACGAGCAGTACTTC.

This chain connects TRBV19 to TRBJ1-5; TRBD1 aligns across 10 bases. The CDR3 is 13 residues long. Germline trimming cut 6 bases from V and 6 bases from J; bases unmatched to any gene: 2. Germline V gene lookup returns CDR1 LNHDA and CDR2 SQIVND (reference sequence). CDR3 DNA: TGTGCCAGTAGGGGACAGGGGAGTCAGCCCCAGCATTTT. It codes for CASRGQGSQPQHF.

The chain carries TRBV20-1 and TRBJ2-1, with TRBD2 as a possible D gene (5 bases). V was pared by 4 bases and J by 9 bases, with 10 bases between. The CDR3 loop spans 11 amino acids. The germline V gene encodes CDR1 DFQATT and CDR2 SNEGSKA (reference sequence). The CDR3 reads CSATGSTEQFF. CDR3 sequence (DNA): TGCAGTGCTACGGGGAGTACTGAGCAGTTCTTC.

V gene TRBV10-3 combines with J gene TRBJ2-7, with 7 nucleotides matching TRBD2. V gave up 0 bases and J gave up 6 bases; unmatched junction bases: 8. The CDR3 runs 15 residues. The germline V gene encodes CDR1 ENHRY and CDR2 SYGVKD. CDR3 amino acids: CAISESGGIGFEQYF. CDR3 DNA sequence: TGTGCCATCAGTGAGTCGGGGGGGATAGGTTTCGAGCAGTACTTC.

The rearrangement links TRBV7-7 to TRBJ2-3; D might be TRBD2 (6 bases). The CDR3 is made up of 13 amino acids. CDR1 is SSHAT, CDR2 FNYEAQ, per germline (reference sequence). V lost 5 bases to trimming and J lost 6 bases, with 12 bases between them. CDR3 DNA: TGTGCCAGCAGCCTACTACGGGGGGATACGCAGTATTTT. This encodes CASSLLRGDTQYF.

This clone was found a few times. The chain combines TRBV2 with TRBJ1-1; D is undetermined. The germline V gene has CDR1 SNHLY and CDR2 FYNNEI. The CDR3 runs to 13 residues. V lost 4 bases, J lost 4 bases, and 10 bases lay in between. The CDR3 coding sequence is TGTGCCAGCAGTGGGGGATATGGCACTGAAGCTTTCTTT. Translating gives CASSGGYGTEAFF.

J is TRBJ2-5 and V is TRBV5-3, with 10 bases fitting TRBD2. TRBV5-3 has ORF status, its function being uncertain. V shed 1 base, J shed 0 bases, and the junction held 6 bases outside the gene matches. This CDR3 region has 17 residues. The CDR3: CARSLPSGGRYQETQYF. In DNA form, the CDR3 reads TGTGCCAGAAGCTTGCCTAGCGGGGGCCGGTACCAAGAGACCCAGTACTTC.

The chain recombines TRBV6-6 with TRBJ1-4, with 11 bases aligning to TRBD1. The CDR3 is 15 amino acids. J lost 5 bases, V lost 6 bases, and 5 bases had no gene match. Looked up from germline, CDR1 is MNHNY and CDR2 is SVGAGI (reference sequence). The CDR3 loop is CASRGTGGENEKLFF. DNA of the CDR3: TGTGCCAGCAGGGGGACAGGGGGTGAAAATGAAAAACTGTTTTTT.

The chain is built from TRBV5-6 and TRBJ2-3; a possible D gene is TRBD2 (5 bases). Germline V gene sequence: CDR1 SGHDT, CDR2 YYEEEE. With 4 bases removed from V and 8 bases from J, the gap between germline ends came to 14 bases. The CDR3 contains 13 residues. The CDR3 protein is CASSGRVAGTQYF. In nucleotides, the CDR3 is TGTGCCAGCAGCGGTAGAGTGGCGGGTACGCAGTATTTT.

This clone came up once. This sequence joins TRBV4-1 and TRBJ2-1, with 7 bases fitting TRBD1. The CDR3 has 16 residues. The V gene's germline CDR1 is MGHRA and CDR2 YSYEKL. Unmatched junction bases numbered 5, after V lost 1 base and J lost 2 bases. CDR3 region: CASSQGRGQPYNEQFF. CDR3 bases: TGCGCCAGCAGCCAAGGAAGGGGACAGCCCTACAATGAGCAGTTCTTC.

The chain joins TRBV28 to TRBJ1-1, with D unresolved. CDR3 length equals 12 residues. Germline loops: CDR1 MDHEN, CDR2 SYDVKM. V gave up 4 bases and J gave up 8 bases, with 11 bases separating them. CDR3 sequence reads: CASSSLTKEAFF. The CDR3 DNA follows: TGTGCCAGCAGTTCCCTGACGAAGGAAGCTTTCTTT.

This chain connects TRBV28 to TRBJ1-2, with D possibly TRBD1 on 6 matching bases. With 3 bases removed from V and 1 base from J, the gap between germline ends came to 12 bases. Looked up from germline, CDR1 is MDHEN and CDR2 is SYDVKM. CDR3 length equals 15 residues. The CDR3 bases are TGTGCCAGCAGTTTGCCTCAGGGGCTTAACTATGGCTACACCTTC. Encoded protein: CASSLPQGLNYGYTF.

The chain joins TRBV2 to TRBJ2-2; D is ambiguous. Germline V lookup: CDR1 SNHLY, CDR2 FYNNEI. CDR3 length: 14 amino acids. Trimming removed 0 bases at V and 2 bases at J, with 4 bases between. DNA for the CDR3: TGTGCCAGCAGTGAAGCCCAAAACACCGGGGAGCTGTTTTTT. This translates into CASSEAQNTGELFF.

The rearrangement links TRBV7-2 to TRBJ2-5; D gene ambiguous. V lost 5 bases and J lost 7, with 20 bases in between. The length of the CDR3 is 15 residues. Germline V gene sequence: CDR1 SGHTA, CDR2 FQGNSA. The CDR3 DNA follows: TGTGCCAGCAGCCCGCCCGGGTCCCGCAAAGGGACCCAGTACTTC. This codes for CASSPPGSRKGTQYF.